Below are 17 T cell receptor beta chains sequenced from a single sample in a study of T-cell memory formation after mild COVID-19. Each CDR3 protein gets one entry after TCRdb re-called the 5' RACE reads with MiXCR. The table records roughly 400,000 distinct CDR3 sequences, 24% of them present only once. The sequencing sample was made of PBMCs or a T cell subset sorted from them (not recorded which). Source of these receptors: an adult woman who had mild COVID-19 (a few samples of this study predate the infection). Cell type and time point are not known.

The table lists this clonotype with many counts. The chain joins TRBV7-9 to TRBJ1-4, with D tentatively TRBD1 (5 bases). V shed 5 bases and J shed 3 bases, with 16 bases lying between them. Germline-derived CDR1 and CDR2 are SEHNR and FQNEAQ (reference sequence). This CDR3 spans 16 amino acids. The CDR3 region has the DNA TGTGCCAGCAGCCGAGCTTTTGAACAGGCTAATGAAAAACTGTTTTTT. Protein sequence: CASSRAFEQANEKLFF.

This chain links TRBV9 with TRBJ2-2, with TRBD1 matching over 9 bases. Germline V gene sequence: CDR1 SGDLS, CDR2 YYNGEE. The trim removed 4 bases at V and 4 bases at J, leaving 8 bases unmatched. The CDR3 is 16 residues long. The CDR3 DNA reads as TGTGCCAGCAGCTTCAACAGGGGGCTAAGCACCGGGGAGCTGTTTTTT. It yields the protein CASSFNRGLSTGELFF. Combining the CDR3 with reference TRBV9 and TRBJ2-2 gives the whole variable domain DSGVTQTPKHLITATGQRVTLRCSPRSGDLSVYWYQQSLDQGLQFLIQYYNGEERAKGNILERFSAQQFPDLHSELNLSSLELGDSALYFCASSFNRGLSTGELFFGEGSRLTVL.

There are a few counts of this clonotype. The V call is TRBV7-9, the J call TRBJ1-1, with D unresolved. Germline V lookup: CDR1 SEHNR, CDR2 FQNEAQ (reference sequence). This CDR3 spans 15 amino acids. V lost 6 bases and J lost 3, with 17 bases in between. DNA of the CDR3: TGTGCCAGCAGTCCCCCCTCCGGAGGGCACACTGAAGCTTTCTTT. Amino acids: CASSPPSGGHTEAFF.

The genes are TRBV29-1 and TRBJ2-2; D not resolved. The CDR3 runs to 13 residues. From germline, CDR1 is SQVTM and CDR2 ANQGSEA. V was cut by 5 bases and J by 0 bases, with 7 bases left in between. CDR3 DNA: TGCAGCGTTTGGGAATCGAACACCGGGGAGCTGTTTTTT. It codes for CSVWESNTGELFF.

This sequence joins TRBV28 and TRBJ2-7; D gene ambiguous. V shed 6 bases and J shed 0 bases, with 12 bases lying between them. CDR1 is MDHEN, CDR2 SYDVKM, per germline. The CDR3 runs 14 residues. The CDR3 region is CASRLRDSSYEQYF. In DNA, the CDR3 is TGTGCCAGCAGACTGAGAGACTCCTCCTACGAGCAGTACTTC.

The V gene is TRBV6-6, the J gene TRBJ2-7, with no clear D. Trimming removed 7 bases from V and 6 bases from J, with 19 bases in between. CDR3 length: 14 amino acids. CDR1 and CDR2 (germline): MNHNY, SVGAGI (reference sequence). CDR3 in DNA: TGTGCCAGCAAGTTGCGATCGCCCCAGAGCGAGCAGTACTTC. Translating it yields CASKLRSPQSEQYF.

The chain has TRBV5-1 and TRBJ2-3, with 8 bases identical to TRBD1. This CDR3 is 16 amino acids long. J lost 0 bases, V lost 2 bases, and 5 bases had no gene match. Germline CDR1 SGHRS, CDR2 YFSETQ. The CDR3 nucleotides read TGCGCCAGCAGCTTAGACAGACAGGGGAGCACAGATACGCAGTATTTT. Its protein is CASSLDRQGSTDTQYF.

The rearrangement joins TRBV21-1 to TRBJ2-5; the table's D call of TRBD1 was not tested on the DNA. TRBV21-1 is flagged as a pseudogene. The CDR3 is 18 amino acids. DNA of the CDR3: TGTGCCAGCAAAGTGCCCCCCACCAGGTCGGGCCTCCAAGAGACCCAGTACTTC. Translated: CASKVPPTRSGLQETQYF.

V is TRBV9 and J is TRBJ1-6; a weak D match, TRBD1 (6 bases). The CDR3 is 14 residues long. CDR1 and CDR2 (germline): SGDLS, YYNGEE. Trimming pared 3 bases from V and 5 bases from J, leaving 9 bases between. CDR3 bases: TGTGCCAGCAGCGCGACAGGCAATAATTCACCCCTCCACTTT. Translation: CASSATGNNSPLHF.

The chain is built from TRBV7-2 and TRBJ1-3; possibly TRBD1 for D (5 bases). V dropped 4 bases and J dropped 2 bases, with 9 bases sitting between them. This CDR3 has 14 amino acids. Germline CDR1 reads SGHTA; CDR2 reads FQGNSA. This CDR3 is CASSSWGPGNTIYF. CDR3 nucleotide sequence: TGTGCCAGCAGCTCCTGGGGCCCTGGAAACACCATATATTTT.

The chain carries TRBV5-1 and TRBJ2-5; no firm D call. Trimming left V 0 bases short and J 5 bases short, with 17 bases between. Germline CDR1 SGHRS, CDR2 YFSETQ. The CDR3 has 16 amino acids. This chain's CDR3 is CASSLGPSSPLETQYF. In DNA form, the CDR3 reads TGCGCCAGCAGCTTGGGGCCGTCGAGCCCGCTGGAGACCCAGTACTTC.

The table lists this clonotype with a few counts. The chain is built from TRBV12-3 or TRBV12-4 and TRBJ1-1; D unresolved. V lost 3 bases and J lost 0, with 11 bases in between. This CDR3 spans 15 amino acids. CDR3 bases: TGTGCCAGCAGTTTCCTGGACGGTATGAACACTGAAGCTTTCTTT. It specifies CASSFLDGMNTEAFF.

The J gene is TRBJ1-5, the V gene TRBV3-1; possible D gene TRBD1, 5 bases. The CDR3 is 14 amino acids. Germline CDR1 and CDR2: LGHDT and YNNKEL (reference sequence). With 3 bases removed from V and 2 bases from J, the gap between germline ends came to 8 bases. In nucleotides, the CDR3 is TGTGCCAGCAGCCACGGAGGGGGCAATCAGCCCCAGCATTTT. This codes for CASSHGGGNQPQHF.

This sequence joins TRBV11-1 and TRBJ1-1; 7 bases fit TRBD1. Germline values: CDR1 SGHAT, CDR2 FQDESV (reference sequence). The trim removed 4 bases at V and 0 bases at J, leaving 5 bases unmatched. This CDR3 contains 15 residues. The CDR3 DNA reads as TGTGCCAGCAGCTGGGACAGCACCATGAACACTGAAGCTTTCTTT. Protein product: CASSWDSTMNTEAFF.

The V call is TRBV5-4, the J call TRBJ2-7, with 8 bases matching TRBD1. V was clipped by 0 bases and J by 1 base; unmatched bases: 6. The CDR3 consists of 16 residues. Germline V lookup: CDR1 SGHNT, CDR2 YYREEE (reference sequence). The CDR3 loop is CASSLASGGESYEQYF. The CDR3 DNA is TGTGCCAGCAGCTTGGCCTCAGGGGGCGAGTCCTACGAGCAGTACTTC.

There are a few counts of this clonotype. This chain joins TRBV6-5 and TRBJ2-7; D perhaps matches TRBD2 (6 bases). The CDR3 length is 15 residues. The V gene lost 2 bases and the J gene lost 7 bases, with 18 bases spanning the gap. Germline loops: CDR1 MNHEY, CDR2 SVGAGI. The CDR3 is CASSYTRLGSGEQYF. Here the CDR3 DNA reads TGTGCCAGCAGTTACACACGCCTTGGGAGCGGGGAGCAGTACTTC.

This clonotype was picked up one time. The chain couples TRBV6-2 or TRBV6-3 to TRBJ1-2, with 7 bases matching TRBD1. V lost 5 bases to trimming and J lost 4 bases; unmatched junction nucleotides: 10. Germline V gene sequence: CDR1 MNHEY, CDR2 SVGEGT. The CDR3 loop spans 15 amino acids. The CDR3 nucleotides are TGTGCCAGCAGTGCGGACAGGATATTTGGCTATGGCTACACCTTC. This gives the protein CASSADRIFGYGYTF.